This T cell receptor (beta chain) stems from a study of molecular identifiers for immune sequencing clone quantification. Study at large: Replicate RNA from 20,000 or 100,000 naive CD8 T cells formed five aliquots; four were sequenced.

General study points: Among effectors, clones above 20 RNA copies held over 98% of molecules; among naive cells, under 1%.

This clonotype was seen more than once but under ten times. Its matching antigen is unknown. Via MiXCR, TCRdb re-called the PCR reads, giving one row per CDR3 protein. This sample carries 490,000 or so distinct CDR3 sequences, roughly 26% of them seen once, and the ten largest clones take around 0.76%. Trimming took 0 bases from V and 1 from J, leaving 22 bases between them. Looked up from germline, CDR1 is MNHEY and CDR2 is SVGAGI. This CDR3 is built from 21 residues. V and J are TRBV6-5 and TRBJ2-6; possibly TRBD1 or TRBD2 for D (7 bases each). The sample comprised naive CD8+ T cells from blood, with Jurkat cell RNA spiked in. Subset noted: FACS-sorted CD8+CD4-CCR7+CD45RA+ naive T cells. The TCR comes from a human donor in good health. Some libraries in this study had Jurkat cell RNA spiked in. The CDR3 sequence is CASSYSGASAGGGSGANVLTF. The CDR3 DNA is TGTGCCAGCAGTTACTCAGGGGCATCGGCAGGGGGGGGTTCTGGGGCCAACGTCCTGACTTTC.